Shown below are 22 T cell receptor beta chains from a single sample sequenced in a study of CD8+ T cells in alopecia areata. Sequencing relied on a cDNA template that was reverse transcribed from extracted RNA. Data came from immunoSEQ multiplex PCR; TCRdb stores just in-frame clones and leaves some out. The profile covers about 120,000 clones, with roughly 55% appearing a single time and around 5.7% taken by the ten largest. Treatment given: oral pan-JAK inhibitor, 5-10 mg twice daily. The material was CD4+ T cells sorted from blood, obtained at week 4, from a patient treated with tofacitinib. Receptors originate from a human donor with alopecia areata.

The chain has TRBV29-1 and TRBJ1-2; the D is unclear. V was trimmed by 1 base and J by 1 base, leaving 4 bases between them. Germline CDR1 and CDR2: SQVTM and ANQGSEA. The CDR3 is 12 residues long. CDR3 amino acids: CSVEGSNYGYTF. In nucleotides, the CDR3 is TGCAGCGTTGAAGGGAGTAACTATGGCTACACCTTC.

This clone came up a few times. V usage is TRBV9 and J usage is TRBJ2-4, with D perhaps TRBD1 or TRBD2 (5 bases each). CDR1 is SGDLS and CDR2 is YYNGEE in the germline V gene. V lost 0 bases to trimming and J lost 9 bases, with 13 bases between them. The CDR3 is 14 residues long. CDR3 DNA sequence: TGTGCCAGCAGCGTAGGTGGGGGAGATGGCATTCAGTACTTC. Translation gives CASSVGGGDGIQYF. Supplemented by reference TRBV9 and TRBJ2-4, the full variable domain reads DSGVTQTPKHLITATGQRVTLRCSPRSGDLSVYWYQQSLDQGLQFLIQYYNGEERAKGNILERFSAQQFPDLHSELNLSSLELGDSALYFCASSVGGGDGIQYFGAGTRLSVL.

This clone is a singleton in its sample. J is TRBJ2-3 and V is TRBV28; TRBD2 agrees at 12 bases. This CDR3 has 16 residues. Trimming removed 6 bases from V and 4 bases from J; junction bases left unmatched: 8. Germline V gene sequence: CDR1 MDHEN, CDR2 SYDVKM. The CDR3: CASSRTSGNRADTQYF. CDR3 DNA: TGTGCCAGCAGCCGGACTAGCGGGAACCGGGCAGATACGCAGTATTTT.

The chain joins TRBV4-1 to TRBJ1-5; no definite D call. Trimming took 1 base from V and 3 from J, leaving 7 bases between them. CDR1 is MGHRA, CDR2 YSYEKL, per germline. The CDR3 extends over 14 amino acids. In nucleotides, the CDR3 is TGCGCCAGCAGCCAAGGGACTGTCAATCAGCCCCAGCATTTT. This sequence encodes CASSQGTVNQPQHF.

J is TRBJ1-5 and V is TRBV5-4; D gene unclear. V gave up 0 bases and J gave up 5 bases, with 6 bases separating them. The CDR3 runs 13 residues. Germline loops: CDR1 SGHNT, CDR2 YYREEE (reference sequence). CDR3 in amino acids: CASSLEPHQPQHF. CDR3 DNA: TGTGCCAGCAGCTTGGAACCGCATCAGCCCCAGCATTTT.

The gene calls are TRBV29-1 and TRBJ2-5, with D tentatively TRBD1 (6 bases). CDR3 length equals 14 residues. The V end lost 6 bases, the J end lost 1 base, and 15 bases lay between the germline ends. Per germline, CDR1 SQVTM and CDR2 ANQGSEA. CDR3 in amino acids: CSVVRGFAQETQYF. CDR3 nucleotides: TGCAGCGTGGTGAGGGGGTTTGCCCAAGAGACCCAGTACTTC.

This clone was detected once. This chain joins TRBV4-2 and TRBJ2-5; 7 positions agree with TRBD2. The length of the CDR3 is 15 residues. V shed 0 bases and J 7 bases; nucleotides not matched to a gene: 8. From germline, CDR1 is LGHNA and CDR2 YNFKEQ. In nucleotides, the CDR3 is TGTGCCAGCAGCCAAGATGTCACTAGCGTGACGACCCAGTACTTC. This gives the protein CASSQDVTSVTTQYF.

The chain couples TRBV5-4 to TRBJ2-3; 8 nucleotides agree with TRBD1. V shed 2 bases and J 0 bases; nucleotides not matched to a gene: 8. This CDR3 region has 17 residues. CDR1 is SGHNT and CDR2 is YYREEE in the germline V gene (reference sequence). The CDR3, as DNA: TGTGCCAGCAGCTTCGGACAGGGCGGGGACAGCACAGATACGCAGTATTTT. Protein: CASSFGQGGDSTDTQYF.

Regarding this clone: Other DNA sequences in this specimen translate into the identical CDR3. The CDR3 DNA follows: TGTGCCAGCAGTCTCGGGGCAAGTGACTATGGCTACACCTTC. Translating gives CASSLGASDYGYTF. The chain carries TRBV6-5 and TRBJ1-2; TRBD1 might be the D (5 bases). This CDR3 contains 14 residues. The germline V gene encodes CDR1 MNHEY and CDR2 SVGAGI. Trimming removed 5 bases from V and 3 bases from J, with 13 bases in between.

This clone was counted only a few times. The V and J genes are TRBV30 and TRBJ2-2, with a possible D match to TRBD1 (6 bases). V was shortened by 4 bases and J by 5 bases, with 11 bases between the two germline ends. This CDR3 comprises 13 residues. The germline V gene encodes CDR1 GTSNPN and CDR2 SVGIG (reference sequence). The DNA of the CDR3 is TGTGCCTGGAACACGCAGGGGACCGGGGAGCTGTTTTTT. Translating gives CAWNTQGTGELFF.

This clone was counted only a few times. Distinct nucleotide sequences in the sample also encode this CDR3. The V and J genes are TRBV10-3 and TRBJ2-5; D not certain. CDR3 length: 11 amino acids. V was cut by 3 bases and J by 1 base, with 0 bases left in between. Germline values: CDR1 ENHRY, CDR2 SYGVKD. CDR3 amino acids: CAISDQETQYF. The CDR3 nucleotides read TGTGCCATCAGTGACCAAGAGACCCAGTACTTC.

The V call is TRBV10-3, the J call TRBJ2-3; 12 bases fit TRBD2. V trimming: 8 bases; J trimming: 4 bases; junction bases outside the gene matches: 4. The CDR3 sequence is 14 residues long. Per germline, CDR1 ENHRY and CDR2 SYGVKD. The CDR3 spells CAIALAGGADTQYF. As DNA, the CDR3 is TGTGCCATCGCACTAGCGGGGGGCGCAGATACGCAGTATTTT.

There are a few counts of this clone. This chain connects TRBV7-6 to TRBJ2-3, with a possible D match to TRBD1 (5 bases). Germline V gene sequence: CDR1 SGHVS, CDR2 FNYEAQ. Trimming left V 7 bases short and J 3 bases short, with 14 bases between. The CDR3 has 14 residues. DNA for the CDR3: TGTGCCAGCACCCTAGGGGCAGGGACAGATACGCAGTATTTT. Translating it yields CASTLGAGTDTQYF.

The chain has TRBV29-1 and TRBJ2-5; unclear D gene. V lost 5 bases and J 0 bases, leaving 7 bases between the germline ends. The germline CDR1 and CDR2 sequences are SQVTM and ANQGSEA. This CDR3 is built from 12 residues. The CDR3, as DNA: TGCAGCGTTAGAAAGGACCAAGAGACCCAGTACTTC. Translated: CSVRKDQETQYF.

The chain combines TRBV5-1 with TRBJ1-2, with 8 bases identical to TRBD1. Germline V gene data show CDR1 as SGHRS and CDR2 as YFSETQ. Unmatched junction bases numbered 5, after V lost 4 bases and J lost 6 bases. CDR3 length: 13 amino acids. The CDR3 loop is CASSQGQADGYTF. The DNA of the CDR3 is TGCGCCAGCAGCCAGGGACAGGCGGATGGCTACACCTTC. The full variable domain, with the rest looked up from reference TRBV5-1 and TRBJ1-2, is KAGVTQTPRYLIKTRGQQVTLSCSPISGHRSVSWYQQTPGQGLQFLFEYFSETQRNKGNFPGRFSGRQFSNSRSEMNVSTLELGDSALYLCASSQGQADGYTFGSGTRLTVV.

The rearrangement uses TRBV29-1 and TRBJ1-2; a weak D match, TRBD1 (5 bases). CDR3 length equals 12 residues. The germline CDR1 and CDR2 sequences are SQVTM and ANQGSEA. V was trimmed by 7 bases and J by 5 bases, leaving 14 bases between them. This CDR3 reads CSATGTVYGYTF. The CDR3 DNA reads TGCAGCGCCACGGGGACGGTTTATGGCTACACCTTC.

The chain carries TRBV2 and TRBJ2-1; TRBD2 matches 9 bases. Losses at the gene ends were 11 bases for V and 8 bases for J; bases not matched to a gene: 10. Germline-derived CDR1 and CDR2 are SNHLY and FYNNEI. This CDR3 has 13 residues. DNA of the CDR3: TGTGCCGGGAGGAGGACTAGCGTCTATGAGCAGTTCTTC. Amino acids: CAGRRTSVYEQFF.

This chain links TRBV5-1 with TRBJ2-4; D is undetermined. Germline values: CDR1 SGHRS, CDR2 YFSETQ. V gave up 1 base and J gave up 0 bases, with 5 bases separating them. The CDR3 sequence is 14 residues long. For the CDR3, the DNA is TGCGCCAGCAGCTTGTATCTAGCCAAAAACATTCAGTACTTC. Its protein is CASSLYLAKNIQYF. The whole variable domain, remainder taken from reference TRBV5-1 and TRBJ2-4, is KAGVTQTPRYLIKTRGQQVTLSCSPISGHRSVSWYQQTPGQGLQFLFEYFSETQRNKGNFPGRFSGRQFSNSRSEMNVSTLELGDSALYLCASSLYLAKNIQYFGAGTRLSVL.

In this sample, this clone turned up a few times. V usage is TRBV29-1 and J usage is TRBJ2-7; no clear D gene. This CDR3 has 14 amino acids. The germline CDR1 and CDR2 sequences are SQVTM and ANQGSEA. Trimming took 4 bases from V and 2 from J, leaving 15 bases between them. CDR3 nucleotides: TGCAGCGTTGGCAGACGGGCCAACACCTACGAGCAGTACTTC. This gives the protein CSVGRRANTYEQYF.

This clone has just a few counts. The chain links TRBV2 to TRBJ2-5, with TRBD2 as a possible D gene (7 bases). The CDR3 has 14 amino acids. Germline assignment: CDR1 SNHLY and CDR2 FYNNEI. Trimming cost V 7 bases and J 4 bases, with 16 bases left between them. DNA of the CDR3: TGTGCCAGCAATTCGTTAGGGGGGGGAGAGACCCAGTACTTC. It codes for CASNSLGGGETQYF.

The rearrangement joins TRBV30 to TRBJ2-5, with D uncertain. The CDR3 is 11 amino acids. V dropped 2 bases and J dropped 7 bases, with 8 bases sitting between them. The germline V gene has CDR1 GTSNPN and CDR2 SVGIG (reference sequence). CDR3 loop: CAWSIFGTQYF. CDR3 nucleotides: TGTGCCTGGAGTATCTTCGGGACCCAGTACTTC.

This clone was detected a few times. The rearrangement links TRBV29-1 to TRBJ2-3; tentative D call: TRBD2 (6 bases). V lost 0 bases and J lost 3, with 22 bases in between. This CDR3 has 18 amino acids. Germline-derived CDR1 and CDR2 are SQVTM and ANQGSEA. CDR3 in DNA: TGCAGCGTTGAAGACCGCGCTGTGGTCGCTAGCGTGACAGATACGCAGTATTTT. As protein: CSVEDRAVVASVTDTQYF.